This T cell receptor (beta chain) was captured in a study of OX40 agonist ivuxolimab in advanced cancers. Study context: At 75% to 90% male, the cohort had a mean age of approximately 60 years, ranging from roughly 20 to 80. Overall study results and limits: At 0.1 to 3.0 mg/kg and by week 6, CD4+ and CD8+ T cells in the blood had expanded clonally. On average, CD8+ T cells had more expanded clones than CD4+.

Clones were sequenced by immunoSEQ multiplex PCR, and TCRdb holds only the in-frame ones, with some missing. The sample has roughly 48,000 clones, 75% to 85% seen once. As regards this clone: The target antigen is unknown.

Trimming removed 0 bases from V and 2 bases from J, with 12 bases in between. The CDR3 is 15 residues long. From germline, CDR1 is SGHDT and CDR2 YYEEEE. Autoimmune disease history or systemic immunosuppression barred patients. The sequence was collected from an adult with an advanced solid tumor such as melanoma, head and neck, liver or kidney cancer. The chain uses TRBV5-6 and TRBJ2-7; D may correspond to TRBD1 or TRBD2 (5 bases each). The sample in question was CD4+ or CD8+ T cells sorted from blood, obtained in a trial of the OX40 agonist ivuxolimab. The CDR3 DNA reads as TGTGCCAGCAGCTTGGAGCCGGGACCAACCTACGAGCAGTACTTC. This encodes CASSLEPGPTYEQYF.